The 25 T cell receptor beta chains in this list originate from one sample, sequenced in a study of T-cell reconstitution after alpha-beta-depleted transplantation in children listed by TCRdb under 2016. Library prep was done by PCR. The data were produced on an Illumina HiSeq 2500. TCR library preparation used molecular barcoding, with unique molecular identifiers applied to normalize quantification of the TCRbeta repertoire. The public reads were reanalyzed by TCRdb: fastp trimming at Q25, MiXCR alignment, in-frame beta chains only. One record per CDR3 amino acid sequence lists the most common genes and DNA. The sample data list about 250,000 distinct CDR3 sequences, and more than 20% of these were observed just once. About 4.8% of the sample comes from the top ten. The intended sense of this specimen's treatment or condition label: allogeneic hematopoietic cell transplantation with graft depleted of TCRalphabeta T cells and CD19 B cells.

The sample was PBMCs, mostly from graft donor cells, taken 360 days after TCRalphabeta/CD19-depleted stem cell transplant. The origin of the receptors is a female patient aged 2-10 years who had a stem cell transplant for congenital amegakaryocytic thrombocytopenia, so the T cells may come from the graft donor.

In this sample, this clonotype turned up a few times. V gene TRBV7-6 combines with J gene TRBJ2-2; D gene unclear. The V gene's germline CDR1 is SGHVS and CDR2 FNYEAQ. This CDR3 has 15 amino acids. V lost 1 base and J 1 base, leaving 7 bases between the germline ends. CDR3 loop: CASSLESENTGELFF. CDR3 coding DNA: TGTGCCAGCAGCTTAGAGTCTGAGAACACCGGGGAGCTGTTTTTT.

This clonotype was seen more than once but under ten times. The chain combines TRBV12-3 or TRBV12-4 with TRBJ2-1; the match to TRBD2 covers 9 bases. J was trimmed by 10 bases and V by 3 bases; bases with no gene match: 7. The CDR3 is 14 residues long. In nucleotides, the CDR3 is TGTGCCAGCAGTTTTGCGGGGGGGCTGAAAGAGCAGTTCTTC. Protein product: CASSFAGGLKEQFF.

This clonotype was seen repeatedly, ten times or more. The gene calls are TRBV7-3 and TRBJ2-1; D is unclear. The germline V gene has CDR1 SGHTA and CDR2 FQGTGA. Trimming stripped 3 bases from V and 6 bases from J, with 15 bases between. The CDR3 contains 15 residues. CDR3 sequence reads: CASSFESGRGNEQFF. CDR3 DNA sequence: TGTGCCAGCAGCTTCGAATCTGGCCGAGGCAATGAGCAGTTCTTC. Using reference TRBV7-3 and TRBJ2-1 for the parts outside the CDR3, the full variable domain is GAGVSQTPSNKVTEKGKYVELRCDPISGHTALYWYRQSLGQGPEFLIYFQGTGAADDSGLPNDRFFAVRPEGSVSTLKIQRTERGDSAVYLCASSFESGRGNEQFFGPGTRLTVL.

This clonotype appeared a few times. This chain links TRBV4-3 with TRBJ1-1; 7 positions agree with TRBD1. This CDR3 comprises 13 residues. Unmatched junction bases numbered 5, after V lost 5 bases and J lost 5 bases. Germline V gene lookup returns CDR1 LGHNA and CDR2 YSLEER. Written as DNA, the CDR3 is TGCGCCAGCAGCGAGGGGGCGCGTACTGAAGCTTTCTTT. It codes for CASSEGARTEAFF.

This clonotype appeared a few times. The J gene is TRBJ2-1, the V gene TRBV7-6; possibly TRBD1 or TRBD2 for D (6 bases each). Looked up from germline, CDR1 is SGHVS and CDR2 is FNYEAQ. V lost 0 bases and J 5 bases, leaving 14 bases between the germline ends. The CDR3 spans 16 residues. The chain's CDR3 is CASSLAGQGRHNEQFF. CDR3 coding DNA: TGTGCCAGCAGCTTAGCTGGGCAGGGGAGGCACAATGAGCAGTTCTTC.

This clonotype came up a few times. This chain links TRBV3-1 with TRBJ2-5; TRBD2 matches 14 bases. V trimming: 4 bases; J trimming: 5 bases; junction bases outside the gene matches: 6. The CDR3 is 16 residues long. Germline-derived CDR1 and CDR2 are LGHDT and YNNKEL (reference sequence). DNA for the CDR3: TGTGCCAGCAGCCGAGGACTAGCGGGAGGAATGGAGACCCAGTACTTC. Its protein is CASSRGLAGGMETQYF.

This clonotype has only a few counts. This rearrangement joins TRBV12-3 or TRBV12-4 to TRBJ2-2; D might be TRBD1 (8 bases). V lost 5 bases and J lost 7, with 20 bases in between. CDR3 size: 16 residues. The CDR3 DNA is TGTGCCAGCAGTGAAGGACAGGGAGGGTTTGGCGGGGAGCTGTTTTTT. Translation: CASSEGQGGFGGELFF.

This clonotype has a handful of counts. The CDR3 loop is CSADRLGYTF. CDR3 nucleotide sequence: TGCAGCGCGGACAGGCTTGGCTACACCTTC. The V gene is TRBV29-1, the J gene TRBJ1-2; 7 bases line up with TRBD1. With V trimmed by 7 bases and J by 7 bases, 3 bases remained unmatched. The CDR3 length is 10 residues. Looked up from germline, CDR1 is SQVTM and CDR2 is ANQGSEA.

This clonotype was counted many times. This chain's CDR3 is CASSPRGENTIYF. Here the CDR3 DNA reads TGTGCCAGCAGTCCACGGGGGGAAAACACCATATATTTT. This chain uses TRBV12-3 or TRBV12-4 with TRBJ1-3; tentative D call: TRBD1 (5 bases). The V end lost 5 bases, the J end lost 6 bases, and 11 bases lay between the germline ends. CDR3 length: 13 amino acids.

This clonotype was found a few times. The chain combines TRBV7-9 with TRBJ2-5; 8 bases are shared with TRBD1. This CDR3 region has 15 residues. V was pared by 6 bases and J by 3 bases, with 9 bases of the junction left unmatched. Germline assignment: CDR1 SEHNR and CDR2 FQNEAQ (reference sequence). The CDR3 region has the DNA TGTGCCAGCAGTAAAAAATGGACAGGGAAAGAGACCCAGTACTTC. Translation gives CASSKKWTGKETQYF.

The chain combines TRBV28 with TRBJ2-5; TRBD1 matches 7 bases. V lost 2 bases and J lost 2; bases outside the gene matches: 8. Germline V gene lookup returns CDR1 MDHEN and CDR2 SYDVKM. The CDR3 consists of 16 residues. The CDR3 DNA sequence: TGTGCCAGCAGTTTAAGATTCCGGACAGGTCAAGAGACCCAGTACTTC. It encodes CASSLRFRTGQETQYF.

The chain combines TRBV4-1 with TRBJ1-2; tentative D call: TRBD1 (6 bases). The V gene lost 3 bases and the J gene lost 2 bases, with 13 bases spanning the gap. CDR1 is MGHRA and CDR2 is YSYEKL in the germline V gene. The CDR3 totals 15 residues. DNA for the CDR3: TGCGCCAGCAGCCAGAACGGAGGGGGAAACTATGGCTACACCTTC. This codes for CASSQNGGGNYGYTF.

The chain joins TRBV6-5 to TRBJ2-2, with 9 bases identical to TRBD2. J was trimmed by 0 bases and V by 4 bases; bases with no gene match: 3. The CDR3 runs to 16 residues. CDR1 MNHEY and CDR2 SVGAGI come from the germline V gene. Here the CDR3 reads CASSWTSAPNTGELFF. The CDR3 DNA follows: TGTGCCAGCAGTTGGACTAGCGCCCCGAACACCGGGGAGCTGTTTTTT.

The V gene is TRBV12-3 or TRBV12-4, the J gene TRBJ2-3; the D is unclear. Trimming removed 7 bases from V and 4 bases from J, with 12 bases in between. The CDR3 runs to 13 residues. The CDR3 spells CASKEWASDTQYF. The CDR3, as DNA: TGTGCCAGCAAGGAGTGGGCCTCAGATACGCAGTATTTT.

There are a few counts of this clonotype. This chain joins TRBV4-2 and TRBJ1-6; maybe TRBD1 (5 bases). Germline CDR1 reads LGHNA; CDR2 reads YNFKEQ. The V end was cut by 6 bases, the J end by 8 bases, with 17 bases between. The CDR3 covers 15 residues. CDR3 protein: CASSSATVTYSPLHF. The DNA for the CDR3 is TGTGCCAGCAGTTCCGCGACAGTTACATATTCACCCCTCCACTTT.

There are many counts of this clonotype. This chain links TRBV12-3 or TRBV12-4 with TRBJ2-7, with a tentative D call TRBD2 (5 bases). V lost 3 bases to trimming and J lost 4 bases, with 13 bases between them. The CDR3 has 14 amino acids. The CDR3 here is CASSLNGNRYEQYF. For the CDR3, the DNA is TGTGCCAGCAGTTTGAACGGGAATCGTTACGAGCAGTACTTC.

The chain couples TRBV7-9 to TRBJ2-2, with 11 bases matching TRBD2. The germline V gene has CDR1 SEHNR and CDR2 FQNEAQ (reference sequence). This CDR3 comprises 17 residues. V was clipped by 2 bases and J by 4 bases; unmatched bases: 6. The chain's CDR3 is CASSLRASGRPTGELFF. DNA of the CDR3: TGTGCCAGCAGCTTAAGGGCTAGCGGGAGGCCCACCGGGGAGCTGTTTTTT. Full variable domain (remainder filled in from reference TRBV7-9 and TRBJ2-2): DTGVSQNPRHKITKRGQNVTFRCDPISEHNRLYWYRQTLGQGPEFLTYFQNEAQLEKSRLLSDRFSAERPKGSFSTLEIQRTEQGDSAMYLCASSLRASGRPTGELFFGEGSRLTVL.

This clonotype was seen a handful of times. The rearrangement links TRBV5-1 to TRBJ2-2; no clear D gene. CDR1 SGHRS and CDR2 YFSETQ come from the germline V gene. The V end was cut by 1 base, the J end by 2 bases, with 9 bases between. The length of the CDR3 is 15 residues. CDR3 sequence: CASSLRHLNTGELFF. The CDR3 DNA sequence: TGCGCCAGCAGCTTGAGACATTTAAACACCGGGGAGCTGTTTTTT.

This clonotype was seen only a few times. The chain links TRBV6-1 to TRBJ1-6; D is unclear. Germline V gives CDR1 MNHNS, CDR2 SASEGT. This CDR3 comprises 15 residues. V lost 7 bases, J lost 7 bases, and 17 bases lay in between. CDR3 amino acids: CASMGWGSGNSPLHF. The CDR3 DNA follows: TGTGCCAGCATGGGTTGGGGTTCTGGGAATTCACCCCTCCACTTT.

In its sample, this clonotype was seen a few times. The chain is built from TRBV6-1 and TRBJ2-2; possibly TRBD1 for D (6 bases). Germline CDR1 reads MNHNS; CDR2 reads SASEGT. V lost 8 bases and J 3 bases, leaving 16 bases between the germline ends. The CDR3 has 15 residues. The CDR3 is CASSEGGAHTGELFF. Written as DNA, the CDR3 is TGTGCCAGCTCTGAAGGGGGAGCACACACCGGGGAGCTGTTTTTT.

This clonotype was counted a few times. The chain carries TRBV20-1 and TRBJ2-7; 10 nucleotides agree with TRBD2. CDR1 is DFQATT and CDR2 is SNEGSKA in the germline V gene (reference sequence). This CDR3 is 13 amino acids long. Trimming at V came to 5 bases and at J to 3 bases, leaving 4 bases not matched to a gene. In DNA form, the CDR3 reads TGCAGTGCTTTCCGACTAGCGGGCTACGAGCAGTACTTC. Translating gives CSAFRLAGYEQYF.

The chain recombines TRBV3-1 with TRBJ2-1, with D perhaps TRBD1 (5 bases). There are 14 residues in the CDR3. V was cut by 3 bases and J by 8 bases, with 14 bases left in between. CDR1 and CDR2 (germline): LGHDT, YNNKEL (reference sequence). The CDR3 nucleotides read TGTGCCAGCAGCCACGGACACTATGGGGATGAGCAGTTCTTC. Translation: CASSHGHYGDEQFF.

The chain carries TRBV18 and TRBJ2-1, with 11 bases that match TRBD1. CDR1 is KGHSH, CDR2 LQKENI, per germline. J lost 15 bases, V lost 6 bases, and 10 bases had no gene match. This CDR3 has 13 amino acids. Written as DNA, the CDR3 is TGTGCCAGCTCCCCCGGGACAGGGGGGAATCGGTTCTTC. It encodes CASSPGTGGNRFF.

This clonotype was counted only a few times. CDR3 bases: TGCAGTGCTAGAGTTTTGGATATCACTAATGAAAAACTGTTTTTT. Translating gives CSARVLDITNEKLFF. The chain joins TRBV20-1 to TRBJ1-4; D is undetermined. Deletions cut 1 base from V and 2 bases from J, with 11 bases between. The germline CDR1 and CDR2 sequences are DFQATT and SNEGSKA (reference sequence). The CDR3 extends over 15 amino acids.

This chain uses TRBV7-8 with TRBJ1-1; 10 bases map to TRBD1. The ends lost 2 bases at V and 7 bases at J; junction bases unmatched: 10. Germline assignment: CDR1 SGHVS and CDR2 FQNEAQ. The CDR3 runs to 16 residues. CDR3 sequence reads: CASSLWGTGEMGEAFF. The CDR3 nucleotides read TGTGCCAGCAGCTTATGGGGGACAGGGGAAATGGGTGAAGCTTTCTTT. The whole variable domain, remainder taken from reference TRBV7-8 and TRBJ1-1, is GAGVSQSPRYKVAKRGQDVALRCDPISGHVSLFWYQQALGQGPEFLTYFQNEAQLDKSGLPSDRFFAERPEGSVSTLKIQRTQQEDSAVYLCASSLWGTGEMGEAFFGQGTRLTVV.